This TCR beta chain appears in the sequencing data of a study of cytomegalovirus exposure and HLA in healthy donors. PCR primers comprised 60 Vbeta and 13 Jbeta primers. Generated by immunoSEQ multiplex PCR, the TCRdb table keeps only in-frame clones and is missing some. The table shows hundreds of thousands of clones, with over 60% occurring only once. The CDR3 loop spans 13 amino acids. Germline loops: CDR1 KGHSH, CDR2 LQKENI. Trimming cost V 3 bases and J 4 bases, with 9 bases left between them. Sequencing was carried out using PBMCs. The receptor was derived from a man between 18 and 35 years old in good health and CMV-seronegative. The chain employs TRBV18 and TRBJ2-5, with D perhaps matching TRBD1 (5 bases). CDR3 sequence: CASSPGQGETQYF. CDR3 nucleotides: TGTGCCAGCTCACCGGGGCAGGGAGAGACCCAGTACTTC.